This T cell receptor beta chain is from a study of blood T cell repertoires in COVID-19. This table comes from immunoSEQ multiplex PCR, and its TCRdb copy is limited to in-frame clones, with some not included. Among approximately 230,000 clones, roughly 89% were seen once, and the ten largest hold 4.1%. The CDR3 extends over 14 amino acids. V was shortened by 5 bases and J by 1 base, with 10 bases between the two germline ends. Per the germline V gene, CDR1 is SEHNR and CDR2 is FQNEAQ (reference sequence). This rearrangement joins TRBV7-9 to TRBJ2-3; weak D call: TRBD2 (5 bases). This TCR came from a woman aged 25 to 39 who had recovered from COVID-19. Sample: PBMCs or T cells enriched from blood (not recorded which). Written as DNA, the CDR3 is TGTGCCAGCAGCCTCAGCGGACGCACAGATACGCAGTATTTT. Translated, it gives CASSLSGRTDTQYF. The full variable domain, with the rest looked up from reference TRBV7-9 and TRBJ2-3, is DTGVSQNPRHKITKRGQNVTFRCDPISEHNRLYWYRQTLGQGPEFLTYFQNEAQLEKSRLLSDRFSAERPKGSFSTLEIQRTEQGDSAMYLCASSLSGRTDTQYFGPGTRLTVL.